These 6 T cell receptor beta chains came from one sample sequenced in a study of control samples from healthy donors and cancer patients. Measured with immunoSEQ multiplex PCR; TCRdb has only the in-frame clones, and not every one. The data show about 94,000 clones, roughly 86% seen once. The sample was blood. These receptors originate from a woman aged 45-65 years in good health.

The CDR3 sequence: CASSRDRVGNTIYF. CDR3 bases: TGTGCCAGCAGCAGGGACAGAGTTGGAAACACCATATATTTT. The chain links TRBV2 to TRBJ1-3; 7 bases fit TRBD1. This CDR3 contains 14 residues. With V trimmed by 6 bases and J by 3 bases, 5 bases remained unmatched. Germline V gene data show CDR1 as SNHLY and CDR2 as FYNNEI.

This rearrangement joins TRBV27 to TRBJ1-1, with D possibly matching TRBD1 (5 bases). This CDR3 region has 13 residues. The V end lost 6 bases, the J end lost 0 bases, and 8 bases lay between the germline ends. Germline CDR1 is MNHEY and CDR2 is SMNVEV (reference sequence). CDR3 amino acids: CASSEGLNTEAFF. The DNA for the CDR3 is TGTGCCAGCAGCGAGGGGTTGAACACTGAAGCTTTCTTT.

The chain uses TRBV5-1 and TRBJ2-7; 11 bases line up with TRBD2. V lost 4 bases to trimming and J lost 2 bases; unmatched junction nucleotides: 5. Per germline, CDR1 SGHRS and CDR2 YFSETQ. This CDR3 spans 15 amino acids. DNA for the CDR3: TGCGCCAGCAGCCCCCTAGCGGGGGGACCCTACGAGCAGTACTTC. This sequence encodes CASSPLAGGPYEQYF.

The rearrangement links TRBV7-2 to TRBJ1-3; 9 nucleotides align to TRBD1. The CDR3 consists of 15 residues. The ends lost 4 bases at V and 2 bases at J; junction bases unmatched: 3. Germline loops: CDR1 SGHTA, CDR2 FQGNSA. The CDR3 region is CASSYDRGTGNTIYF. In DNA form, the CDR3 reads TGTGCCAGCAGCTACGACAGGGGGACTGGAAACACCATATATTTT.

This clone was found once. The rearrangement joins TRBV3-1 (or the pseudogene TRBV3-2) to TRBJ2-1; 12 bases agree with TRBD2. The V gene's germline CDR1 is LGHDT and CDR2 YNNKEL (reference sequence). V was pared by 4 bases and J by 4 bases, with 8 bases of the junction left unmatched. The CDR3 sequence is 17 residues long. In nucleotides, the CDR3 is TGTGCCAGCAGCCCACGACTAGCGGGGGTGGGTTACAATGAGCAGTTCTTC. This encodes CASSPRLAGVGYNEQFF.

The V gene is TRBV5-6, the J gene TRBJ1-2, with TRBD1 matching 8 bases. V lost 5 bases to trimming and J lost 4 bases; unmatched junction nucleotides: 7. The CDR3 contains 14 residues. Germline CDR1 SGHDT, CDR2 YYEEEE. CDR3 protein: CASSDRGSAYGYTF. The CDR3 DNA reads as TGTGCCAGCAGTGACAGGGGATCGGCCTATGGCTACACCTTC. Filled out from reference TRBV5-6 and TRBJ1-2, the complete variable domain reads DAGVTQSPTHLIKTRGQQVTLRCSPKSGHDTVSWYQQALGQGPQFIFQYYEEEERQRGNFPDRFSGHQFPNYSSELNVNALLLGDSALYLCASSDRGSAYGYTFGSGTRLTVV.